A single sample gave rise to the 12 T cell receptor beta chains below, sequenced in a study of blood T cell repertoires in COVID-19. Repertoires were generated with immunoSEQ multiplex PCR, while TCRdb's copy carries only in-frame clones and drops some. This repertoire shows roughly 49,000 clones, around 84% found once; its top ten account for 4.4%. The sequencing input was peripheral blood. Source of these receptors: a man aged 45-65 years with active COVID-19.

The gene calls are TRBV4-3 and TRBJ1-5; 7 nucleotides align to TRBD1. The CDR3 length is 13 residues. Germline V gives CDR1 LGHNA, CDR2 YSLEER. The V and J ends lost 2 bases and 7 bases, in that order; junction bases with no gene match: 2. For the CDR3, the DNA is TGCGCCAGCAGCCAAACACAGGGGCAGCCCCAGCATTTT. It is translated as CASSQTQGQPQHF.

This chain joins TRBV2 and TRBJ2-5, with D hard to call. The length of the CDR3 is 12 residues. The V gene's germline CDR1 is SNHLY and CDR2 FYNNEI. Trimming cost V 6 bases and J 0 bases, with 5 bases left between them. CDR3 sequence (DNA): TGTGCCAGCAGCCTTTACCAAGAGACCCAGTACTTC. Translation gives CASSLYQETQYF.

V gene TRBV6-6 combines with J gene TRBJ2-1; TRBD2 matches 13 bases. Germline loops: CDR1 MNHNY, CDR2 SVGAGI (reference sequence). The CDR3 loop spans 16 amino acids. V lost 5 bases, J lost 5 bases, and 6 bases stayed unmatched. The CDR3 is CASSRLAGGVNNEQFF. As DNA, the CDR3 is TGTGCCAGCAGTCGACTAGCGGGGGGCGTAAACAATGAGCAGTTCTTC.

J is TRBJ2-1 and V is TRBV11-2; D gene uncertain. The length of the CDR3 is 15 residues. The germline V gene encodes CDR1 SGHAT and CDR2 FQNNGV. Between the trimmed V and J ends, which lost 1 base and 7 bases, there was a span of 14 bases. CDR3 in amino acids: CASSLVRGMENEQFF. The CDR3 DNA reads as TGTGCCAGCAGCTTAGTACGCGGTATGGAAAATGAGCAGTTCTTC.

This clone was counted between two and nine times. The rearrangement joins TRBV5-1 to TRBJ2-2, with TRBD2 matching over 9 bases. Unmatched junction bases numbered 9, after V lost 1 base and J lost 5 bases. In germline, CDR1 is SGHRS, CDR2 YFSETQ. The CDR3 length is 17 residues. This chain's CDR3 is CASSLNLAGKGTGELFF. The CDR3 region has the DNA TGCGCCAGCAGCTTGAACCTAGCGGGGAAGGGTACCGGGGAGCTGTTTTTT.

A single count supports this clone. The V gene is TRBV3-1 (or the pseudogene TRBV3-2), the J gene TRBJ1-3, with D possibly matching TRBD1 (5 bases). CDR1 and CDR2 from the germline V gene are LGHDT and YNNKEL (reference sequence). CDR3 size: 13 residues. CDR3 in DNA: TGTGCTACAGGACAAGTCTCTGGAAACACCATATATTTT. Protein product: CATGQVSGNTIYF.

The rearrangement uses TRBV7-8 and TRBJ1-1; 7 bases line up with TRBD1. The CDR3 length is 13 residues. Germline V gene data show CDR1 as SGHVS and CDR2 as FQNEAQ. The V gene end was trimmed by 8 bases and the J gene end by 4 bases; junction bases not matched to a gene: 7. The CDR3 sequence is CASRIAGGTEAFF. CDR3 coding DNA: TGTGCCAGCCGGATTGCAGGGGGCACTGAAGCTTTCTTT.

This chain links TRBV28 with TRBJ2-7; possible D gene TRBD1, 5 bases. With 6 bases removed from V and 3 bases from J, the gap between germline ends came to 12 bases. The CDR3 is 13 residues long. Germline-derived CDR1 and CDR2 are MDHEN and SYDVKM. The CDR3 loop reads CASRSGQGYEQYF. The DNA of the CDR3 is TGTGCCAGCAGATCCGGACAAGGCTACGAGCAGTACTTC. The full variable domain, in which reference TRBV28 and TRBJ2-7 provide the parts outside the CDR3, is DVKVTQSSRYLVKRTGEKVFLECVQDMDHENMFWYRQDPGLGLRLIYFSYDVKMKEKGDIPEGYSVSREKKERFSLILESASTNQTSMYLCASRSGQGYEQYFGPGTRLTVT.

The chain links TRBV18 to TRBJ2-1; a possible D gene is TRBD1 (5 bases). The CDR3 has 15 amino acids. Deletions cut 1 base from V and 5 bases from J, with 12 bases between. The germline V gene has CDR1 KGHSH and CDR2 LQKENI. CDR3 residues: CASSPLGANDNEQFF. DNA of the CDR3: TGTGCCAGCTCACCACTTGGGGCCAACGACAATGAGCAGTTCTTC.

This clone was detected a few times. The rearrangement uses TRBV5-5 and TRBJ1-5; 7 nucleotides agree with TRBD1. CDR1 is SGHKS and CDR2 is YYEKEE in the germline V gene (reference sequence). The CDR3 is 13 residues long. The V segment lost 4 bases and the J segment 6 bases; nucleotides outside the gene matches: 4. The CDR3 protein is CASSRDRVQPQHF. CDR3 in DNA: TGTGCCAGCAGCCGAGACAGGGTTCAGCCCCAGCATTTT.

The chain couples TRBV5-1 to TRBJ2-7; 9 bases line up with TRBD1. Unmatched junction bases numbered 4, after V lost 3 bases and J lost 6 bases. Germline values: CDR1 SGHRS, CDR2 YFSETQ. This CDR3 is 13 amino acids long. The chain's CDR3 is CASSSGQGIEQYF. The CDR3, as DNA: TGCGCCAGCAGCTCCGGACAGGGGATCGAGCAGTACTTC.

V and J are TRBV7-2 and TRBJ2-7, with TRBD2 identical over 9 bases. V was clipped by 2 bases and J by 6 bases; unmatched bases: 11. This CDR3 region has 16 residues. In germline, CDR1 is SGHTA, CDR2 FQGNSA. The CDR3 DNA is TGTGCCAGCAGCTTAAAGGGGAGCGGGGGGCGCGGCGAGCAGTACTTC. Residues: CASSLKGSGGRGEQYF.